This is a list of T cell receptor beta chains from one sample in a study of CD8+ T cells in alopecia areata. Profiled with immunoSEQ multiplex PCR; TCRdb holds only in-frame clones, not every one. The sample has 110,000 or so clones; approximately 58% are singletons. What was sequenced was CD4+ T cells sorted from blood. The source of these receptors is a human donor in good health. Both conserved end residues are part of each CDR3. D genes are given only for firm matches. The size field is filled for only some rows; it gives once, few, many or a size class.

d_call,v_call,clone_size,j_call,cdr3_aa,cdr3_nt
.,TRBV7-9,.,TRBJ1-1,CASTPSGANEAFF,TGTGCCAGCACCCCCTCCGGGGCAAATGAAGCTTTCTTT
TRBD1,TRBV11-2,.,TRBJ1-2,CASSLDSGTAYGYTF,TGTGCCAGCAGCTTAGATTCCGGGACAGCGTATGGCTACACCTTC
TRBD2,TRBV6-5,.,TRBJ2-7,CASSRTSGSYEQYF,TGTGCCAGCAGCAGGACTAGCGGGAGCTACGAGCAGTACTTC
.,TRBV5-6,few,TRBJ1-5,CASSLGSGNGQPQHF,TGTGCCAGCAGCTTAGGCTCAGGGAACGGTCAGCCCCAGCATTTT
TRBD2,TRBV30,.,TRBJ2-5,CAWSGGEGETQYF,TGTGCCTGGAGCGGGGGGGAGGGAGAGACCCAGTACTTC
.,TRBV30,.,TRBJ1-2,CAWRGRQRRYGYTF,TGTGCCTGGAGGGGTAGGCAGCGGCGTTATGGCTACACCTTC
.,TRBV29-1,.,TRBJ1-2,CSSLEPANYGYTF,TGCAGCTCCTTAGAGCCGGCTAACTATGGCTACACCTTC
TRBD1,TRBV5-1,.,TRBJ2-5,CASSRTGSRQETQYF,TGCGCCAGCAGCCGGACAGGGTCTCGGCAAGAGACCCAGTACTTC
TRBD2,TRBV11-2,few,TRBJ2-5,CASSLSQSGGLKQETQYF,TGTGCCAGCAGCTTAAGTCAGAGCGGGGGCCTCAAACAAGAGACCCAGTACTTC
.,TRBV6-5,.,TRBJ2-7,CASSSRAPHSYEQYF,TGTGCCAGCAGTTCACGGGCACCCCACTCCTACGAGCAGTACTTC
TRBD2,TRBV9,.,TRBJ2-7,CASSPTSGGHLEQYF,TGTGCCAGCAGCCCGACAAGCGGGGGACACCTCGAGCAGTACTTC
TRBD1,TRBV5-1,few,TRBJ1-1,CASSLENRGFTEAFF,TGCGCCAGCAGCTTGGAGAACAGGGGATTCACTGAAGCTTTCTTT
.,TRBV10-3,.,TRBJ1-2,CAISERLARDYTF,TGTGCCATCAGTGAGAGACTTGCCCGTGACTACACCTTC
.,TRBV5-1,.,TRBJ2-5,CASSFHQETQYF,TGCGCCAGCAGCTTCCACCAAGAGACCCAGTACTTC
.,TRBV4-1,few,TRBJ1-5,CASSQGRGSNQPQHF,TGCGCCAGCAGCCAGGGTAGGGGTAGCAATCAGCCCCAGCATTTT
TRBD2,TRBV29-1,once,TRBJ2-4,CSVTSGGIQYF,TGCAGCGTAACATCGGGGGGCATTCAGTACTTC
.,TRBV28,.,TRBJ1-5,CASCLGNQPQHF,TGTGCCAGCTGCCTCGGCAATCAGCCCCAGCATTTT
.,TRBV5-1,once,TRBJ2-5,CASSPSEGETQYF,TGCGCCAGCAGCCCAAGCGAGGGAGAGACCCAGTACTTC